The 14 T cell receptor beta chains listed next were all sequenced from one sample in a study of T cell responses to AZD1222 COVID-19 vaccine. Profiled with immunoSEQ multiplex PCR; TCRdb holds only in-frame clones, not every one. The table shows fewer than 130,000 clones, with approximately 96% occurring only once. The sample here was peripheral blood, taken on day 0 of AZD1222 vaccination. The receptor set was obtained from an adult in good health.

This chain joins TRBV10-1 and TRBJ1-3; D is ambiguous. Germline assignment: CDR1 WNHNN and CDR2 SYGVQD (reference sequence). The CDR3 covers 12 residues. The V end lost 10 bases, the J end lost 4 bases, and 11 bases lay between the germline ends. The CDR3 loop reads CAIIRTGNTIYF. The CDR3 region has the DNA TGCGCCATCATCCGGACCGGAAACACCATATATTTT.

The chain employs TRBV3-1 (or the pseudogene TRBV3-2) and TRBJ2-5, with D hard to call. Per germline, CDR1 LGHDT and CDR2 YNNKEL (reference sequence). The CDR3 extends over 9 amino acids. The CDR3 bases are TGTGCGGCTGGAGAGACCCAGTACTTC. Protein sequence: CAAGETQYF.

The CDR3 nucleotides read TGTGCCAGCAGCACAAACGGCCGGGTCGGTAACTATGGCTACACCTTC. This sequence encodes CASSTNGRVGNYGYTF. The rearrangement links TRBV7-9 to TRBJ1-2; no clear D. The CDR3 length is 16 residues. From germline, CDR1 is SEHNR and CDR2 FQNEAQ (reference sequence). Deletions cut 5 bases from V and 1 base from J, with 17 bases between.

This sequence joins TRBV11-3 and TRBJ1-1; TRBD1 matches 8 bases. The CDR3 length is 14 residues. Germline CDR1 SGHNT, CDR2 YENEEA. V was clipped by 5 bases and J by 4 bases; unmatched bases: 6. The CDR3 here is CASSPRQGRTEAFF. CDR3 nucleotides: TGTGCCAGCAGCCCAAGACAGGGGCGCACTGAAGCTTTCTTT.

V and J are TRBV27 and TRBJ2-1, with D uncertain. The germline gives CDR1 MNHEY, CDR2 SMNVEV (reference sequence). V lost 8 bases to trimming and J lost 4 bases, with 9 bases between them. This CDR3 is built from 12 residues. This CDR3 reads CASSKSYNEQFF. CDR3 DNA sequence: TGTGCCAGCTCAAAATCGTACAATGAGCAGTTCTTC.

The V and J genes are TRBV27 and TRBJ1-6; 7 positions match TRBD1. Germline lookup yields CDR1 MNHEY and CDR2 SMNVEV (reference sequence). The trim removed 3 bases at V and 6 bases at J, leaving 5 bases unmatched. This CDR3 contains 15 residues. The chain's CDR3 is CASSLGQRSNSPLHF. The DNA of the CDR3 is TGTGCCAGCAGTTTGGGACAGCGAAGTAATTCACCCCTCCACTTT.

V and J are TRBV29-1 and TRBJ1-1, with TRBD1 matching over 7 bases. J lost 8 bases, V lost 7 bases, and 16 bases had no gene match. Germline V lookup: CDR1 SQVTM, CDR2 ANQGSEA. This CDR3 contains 14 residues. Written as DNA, the CDR3 is TGCAGCGCTGCCTACGGCAACAGGGGCGGGGAAGCTTTCTTT. It codes for CSAAYGNRGGEAFF.

This chain connects TRBV28 to TRBJ1-2, with 7 bases matching TRBD1. Germline CDR1 MDHEN, CDR2 SYDVKM. The CDR3 is 14 residues long. Losses at the gene ends were 1 base for V and 5 bases for J; bases not matched to a gene: 4. DNA of the CDR3: TGTGCCAGCAGTTTATACGCAGGGGGATATGGCTACACCTTC. Protein: CASSLYAGGYGYTF.

The chain recombines TRBV2 with TRBJ1-5; D is ambiguous. This CDR3 contains 14 residues. With 3 bases removed from V and 2 bases from J, the gap between germline ends came to 8 bases. The germline CDR1 and CDR2 sequences are SNHLY and FYNNEI. In DNA, the CDR3 is TGTGCCAGCAGTGACCTGTCCCGCAATCAGCCCCAGCATTTT. It is translated as CASSDLSRNQPQHF.

J is TRBJ1-6 and V is TRBV9; the match to TRBD1 covers 7 bases. Looked up from germline, CDR1 is SGDLS and CDR2 is YYNGEE. J was trimmed by 10 bases and V by 4 bases; bases with no gene match: 8. The CDR3 runs to 14 residues. As DNA, the CDR3 is TGTGCCAGCAGCCCCGGGACAGCAGGCTCACCCCTCCACTTT. Translation: CASSPGTAGSPLHF.

The V and J genes are TRBV27 and TRBJ1-5; the D gene is possibly TRBD1 (5 bases). Trimming removed 2 bases from V and 3 bases from J, with 11 bases in between. This CDR3 region has 15 residues. Germline V gene lookup returns CDR1 MNHEY and CDR2 SMNVEV (reference sequence). CDR3 loop: CASSLEGRLNQPQHF. The CDR3 DNA sequence: TGTGCCAGCAGTTTAGAGGGACGGCTCAATCAGCCCCAGCATTTT.

The rearrangement uses TRBV3-1 (or the pseudogene TRBV3-2) and TRBJ1-1, with unresolved D. The V gene lost 1 base and the J gene lost 0 bases, with 12 bases spanning the gap. There are 16 residues in the CDR3. Germline-derived CDR1 and CDR2 are LGHDT and YNNKEL (reference sequence). CDR3 protein: CASSQALVRLNTEAFF. In DNA form, the CDR3 reads TGTGCCAGCAGCCAAGCCCTTGTCAGGTTGAACACTGAAGCTTTCTTT.

This sequence joins TRBV5-4 and TRBJ2-1; TRBD2 matches at 13 bases. Trimming took 1 base from V and 8 from J; bases not matched to a gene: 3. The CDR3 consists of 15 residues. CDR1 and CDR2 (germline): SGHNT, YYREEE (reference sequence). As DNA, the CDR3 is TGTGCCAGCAGCTTGTTTACTAGCGGGAGGGATGAGCAGTTCTTC. Protein product: CASSLFTSGRDEQFF. The full variable domain, completed using reference TRBV5-4 and TRBJ2-1, is ETGVTQSPTHLIKTRGQQVTLRCSSQSGHNTVSWYQQALGQGPQFIFQYYREEENGRGNFPPRFSGLQFPNYSSELNVNALELDDSALYLCASSLFTSGRDEQFFGPGTRLTVL.

The chain employs TRBV6-6 and TRBJ1-3; TRBD1 is a possible D gene (6 bases). CDR1 and CDR2 (germline): MNHNY, SVGAGI (reference sequence). Trimming took 6 bases from V and 0 from J, leaving 12 bases between them. The CDR3 extends over 15 amino acids. In nucleotides, the CDR3 is TGTGCCAGCAGAACAGAAGGGGGCTCTGGAAACACCATATATTTT. It translates to CASRTEGGSGNTIYF.